This TCR beta chain is from a study of shared clonotypes between healthy human individuals (dated by TCRdb to the early 2020s). General notes on the study: Three men and two women, aged 18 to 49 years, made up the cohort. To estimate repertoire size and how much clonotypes are shared between individuals, the study performed deep sequencing of blood TCR repertoires from about five healthy adults. Per donor, three plates each were used for CD4 naive and CD4 memory, two for CD8 naive, and one for CD8 memory. Per donor, leukapheresis produced somewhere between about 0.9 and 9 billion PBMCs. Libraries were prepared and TCR repertoires were sequenced by different laboratories using diverse techniques, in order to increase sequencing depth and limit assay-specific biases.

Only one count was recorded for this clone. Its antigen specificity is not known. No quality values exist for individual bases; no much larger clone is one base distant. The donors were healthy, HIV-negative adults who had no recently reported acute infections or vaccinations. Every donor was a Caucasian adult residing in Nashville, Tennessee, USA. CD4+ T cells were enriched through magnetic negative selection, after which naive cells were positively selected on CD45RA and the remaining negative fraction served as the memory subset. After blood collection by leukapheresis, PBMCs were isolated using Ficoll-Histopaque density gradient centrifugation and then cryopreserved in the vapor phase of liquid nitrogen. Purity and quantity of every magnetically sorted T cell population were checked by analytical flow cytometry. Genomic DNA was isolated from every sorted fraction and measured by UV absorbance on a Nanodrop 2000c.

Results and caveats for the whole study, not just this receptor: Pairwise subsampling led to the expectation that sequencing depth would affect the degree of clonotype sharing among donors. Higher generation probabilities were observed for clonotypes shared by all four sorted-subset donors than for non-shared clonotypes. Rarefaction of sorted-subset datasets indicated incomplete sequencing despite the large sequencing depth. Estimated clonotype richness was generally larger for naive than for memory subsets. Sampling was limited to blood, and TCR repertoires in tissue likely differ from TCR repertoires in blood. Sharing across a few donors was observed for about 5% of naive CD4, less than 4% of naive CD8, roughly 2.4% of memory CD4, and around 0.44% of memory CD8 clonotypes. Because the study included a small number of donors, the genetic and exposure-history diversity represented was limited.

TCR CDR3 regions were amplified from genomic DNA by multiplex PCR using the deep immunoSEQ assay. Extracted genomic DNA from each cell subset was spread evenly across all wells of several immunoSEQ 96-well plates, with each plate serving as a replicate. For sorted subsets, each replicate PCR was loaded with approximately 0.2 ug genomic DNA, equivalent to 30,000 or so T cell genomes. Purified libraries were quantified with a Qubit 3.0 fluorometer, sized on a Bioanalyzer 2100, and re-quantified with the KAPA Library Quantification kit. Each immunoSEQ 96-well plate was sequenced on its own single-read 150-cycle Illumina NextSeq 550 flow cell. The published analysis was carried out like this. Because only junctional sequences without quality scores were contained in the immunoSEQ output, filtering matching that applied to full-length reads could not be performed. Sequences were annotated with PyIR, a Python wrapper for IgBLAST v1.9, using IMGT germline references to assign V/J genes and CDR3. Any read was removed if the V/J assignment was weak (E-value above 1e-6), the CDR3 was missing, or the read contained stop codons, out-of-frame junctions, or ambiguous translated residues. A V3J clonotype was defined by an identical inferred V gene, J gene, and CDR3 amino acid sequence. Percentage overlap between repertoires was computed as shared unique clonotypes divided by the size of the smaller repertoire. Repertoire richness was assessed with RTK rarefaction, the Chao1 estimator, and Recon v2.1 estimates of unobserved clonotypes. OLGA was used to compute generation probabilities for all TCRbeta clonotypes that the gDNA method yielded from a few donors. Entries here come from immuneACCESS through TCRdb and include only in-frame sequences with V and J called. Some clones fail to appear in such tables; in the studies checked, an unresolved V gene covers under half of the shortfall, and the cause of the remainder is unknown. For V, J and clone size, that table is used; D and trimming come from the DNA. This sample gives under 650,000 clones in total; approximately 95% of them show up just once. The ten largest clonotypes hold 0.055% to 0.075% of the sample.

The receptor was derived from a woman in her 30s in good health. Sequencing input: naive CD4+ T cells sorted from blood. Explained via the paper, the cell subset or site label denotes: CD45RA+ positively selected.

The CDR3 is CASSLGTLNTEAFF. The DNA sequence is as follows: TGTGCCAGCAGCTTAGGGACACTGAACACTGAAGCTTTCTTT. The receptor chain draws on TRBV7-9 and TRBJ1-1; tentative D gene TRBD1, with 5 bases matching. Looking up the germline V gene (reference sequence) yields CDR1 SEHNR and CDR2 FQNEAQ. The V and J ends are trimmed by 1 base and 0 bases, leaving 6 bases between them. From the cysteine through the phenylalanine, the CDR3 covers 14 amino acids. The DNA shown is the 42-base CDR3, in frame from base 1.